The 8 T cell receptor beta chains given below trace back to one sample, sequenced in a study of shared T cell receptors in the human thymus. Sequencing was performed with immunoSEQ multiplex PCR; in TCRdb, only in-frame clones are kept and a portion is missing. The table has hundreds of thousands of clones, 75% to 85% seen once; the top ten hold around 0.012%. The same sample was also used in a study of human thymus T cells.

The sequenced material came from thymocytes. These receptors came from a boy younger than two with a congenital heart defect.

This clone appeared a few times. This chain connects TRBV4-3 to TRBJ2-3, with 7 bases matching TRBD2. Germline-derived CDR1 and CDR2 are LGHNA and YSLEER. The CDR3 spans 18 residues. Losses at the gene ends were 2 bases for V and 4 bases for J; bases not matched to a gene: 15. Here the CDR3 reads CASSQFGREGRVADTQYF. As DNA, the CDR3 is TGCGCCAGCAGCCAATTTGGGAGGGAGGGCCGAGTGGCAGATACGCAGTATTTT.

V and J are TRBV29-1 and TRBJ2-7; TRBD2 might be the D (6 bases). CDR3 size: 13 residues. CDR1 is SQVTM, CDR2 ANQGSEA, per germline. V lost 7 bases, J lost 2 bases, and 15 bases lay in between. The CDR3 nucleotides read TGCAGCGCTGGGTGCGGGAATACCTACGAGCAGTACTTC. Encoded protein: CSAGCGNTYEQYF.

Note on this clone: The identical CDR3 is also encoded by other nucleotide sequences in the sample. The V gene is TRBV18, the J gene TRBJ2-7; weak D call: TRBD2 (5 bases). V lost 3 bases to trimming and J lost 0 bases, with 6 bases between them. CDR3 length equals 13 residues. Germline CDR1 and CDR2: KGHSH and LQKENI. As DNA, the CDR3 is TGTGCCAGCTCACCTGGGAGCTCCTACGAGCAGTACTTC. Its translation is CASSPGSSYEQYF.

The chain recombines TRBV7-6 with TRBJ1-4, with D perhaps matching TRBD1 (6 bases). The CDR3 sequence is 14 residues long. CDR1 and CDR2 (germline): SGHVS, FNYEAQ. Trimming pared 1 base from V and 4 bases from J, leaving 7 bases between. DNA of the CDR3: TGTGCCAGCAGCTTAGGGACAGATAATGAAAAACTGTTTTTT. Its translation: CASSLGTDNEKLFF.

The chain joins TRBV20-1 to TRBJ2-1, with D maybe TRBD2 (6 bases). This CDR3 is 11 amino acids long. Deletions cut 5 bases from V and 8 bases from J, with 10 bases between. Germline assignment: CDR1 DFQATT and CDR2 SNEGSKA (reference sequence). The CDR3 loop reads CSAGGGYEQFF. The CDR3 nucleotides are TGCAGTGCTGGGGGAGGATATGAGCAGTTCTTC.

The chain couples TRBV28 to TRBJ2-6; TRBD1 matches 9 bases. Trimming took 4 bases from V and 3 from J; bases not matched to a gene: 4. CDR3 length: 16 amino acids. CDR1 and CDR2 from the germline V gene are MDHEN and SYDVKM. The CDR3 region has the DNA TGTGCCAGCAGTTGGACAGGGGTTTTTGGGGCCAACGTCCTGACTTTC. Amino acid sequence: CASSWTGVFGANVLTF.

The rearrangement joins TRBV4-3 to TRBJ2-5, with D unclear. The ends were cut back, 0 bases at V and 5 bases at J, with 13 bases in the middle. The CDR3 runs 15 residues. Germline CDR1 and CDR2: LGHNA and YSLEER. CDR3 sequence reads: CASSQDQVVSETQYF. CDR3 nucleotides: TGCGCCAGCAGCCAAGATCAAGTAGTGAGTGAGACCCAGTACTTC.

This sequence joins TRBV15 and TRBJ1-2; 10 bases are shared with TRBD1. Unmatched junction bases numbered 8, after V lost 8 bases and J lost 5 bases. In germline, CDR1 is LNHNV, CDR2 YYDKDF (reference sequence). The CDR3 extends over 14 amino acids. This CDR3 reads CATEDRGRRYGYTF. The CDR3 nucleotides are TGTGCCACCGAAGACAGGGGGCGCAGGTATGGCTACACCTTC.